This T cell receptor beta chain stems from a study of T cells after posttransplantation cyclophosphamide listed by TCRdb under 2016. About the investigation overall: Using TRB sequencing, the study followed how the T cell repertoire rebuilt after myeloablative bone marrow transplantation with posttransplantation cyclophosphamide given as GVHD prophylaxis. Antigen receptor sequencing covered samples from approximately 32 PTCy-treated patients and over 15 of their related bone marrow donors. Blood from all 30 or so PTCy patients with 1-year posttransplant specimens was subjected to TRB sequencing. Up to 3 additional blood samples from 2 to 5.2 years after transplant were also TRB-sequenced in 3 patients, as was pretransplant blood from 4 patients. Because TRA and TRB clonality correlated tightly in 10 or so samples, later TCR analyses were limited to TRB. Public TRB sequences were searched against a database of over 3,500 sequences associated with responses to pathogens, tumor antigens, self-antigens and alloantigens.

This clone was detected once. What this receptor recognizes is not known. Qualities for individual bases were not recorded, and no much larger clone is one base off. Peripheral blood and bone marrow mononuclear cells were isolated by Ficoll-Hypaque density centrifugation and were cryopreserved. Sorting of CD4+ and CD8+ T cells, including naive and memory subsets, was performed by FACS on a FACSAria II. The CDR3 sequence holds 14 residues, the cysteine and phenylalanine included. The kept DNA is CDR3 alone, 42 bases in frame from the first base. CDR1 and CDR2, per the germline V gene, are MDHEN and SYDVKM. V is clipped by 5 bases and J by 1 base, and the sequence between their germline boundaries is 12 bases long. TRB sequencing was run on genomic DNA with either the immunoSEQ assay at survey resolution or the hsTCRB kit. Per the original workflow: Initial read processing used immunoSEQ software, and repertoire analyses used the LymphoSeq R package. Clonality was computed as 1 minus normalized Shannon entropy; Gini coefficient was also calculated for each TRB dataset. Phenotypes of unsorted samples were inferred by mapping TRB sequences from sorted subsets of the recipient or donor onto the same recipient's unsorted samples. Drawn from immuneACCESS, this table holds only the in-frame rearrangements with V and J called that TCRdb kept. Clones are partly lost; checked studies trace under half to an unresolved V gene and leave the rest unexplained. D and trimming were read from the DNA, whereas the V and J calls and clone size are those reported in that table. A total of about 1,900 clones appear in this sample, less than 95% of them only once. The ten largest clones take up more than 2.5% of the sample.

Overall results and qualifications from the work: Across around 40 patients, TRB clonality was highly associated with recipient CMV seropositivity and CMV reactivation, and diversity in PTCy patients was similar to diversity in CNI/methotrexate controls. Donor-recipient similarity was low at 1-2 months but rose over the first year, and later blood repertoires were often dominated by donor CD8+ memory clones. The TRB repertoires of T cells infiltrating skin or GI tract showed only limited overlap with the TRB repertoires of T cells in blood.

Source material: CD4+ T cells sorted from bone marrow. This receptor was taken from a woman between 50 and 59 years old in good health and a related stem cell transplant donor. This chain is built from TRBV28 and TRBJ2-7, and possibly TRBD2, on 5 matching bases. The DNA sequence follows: TGTGCCAGCAGTGGGCCCCGCGGGTCCTACGAGCAGTACTTC. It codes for CASSGPRGSYEQYF.